This TCR beta chain was identified during a study of beta chain features in type 1 diabetes. Study-level findings and limits: TCRB CDR3s were moderately but significantly shorter in Type 1 diabetes patients in all four CD4+ subsets.

Expressed TCRB transcripts were sequenced because the entire RNA isolate underwent reverse transcription. TCRdb keeps only in-frame clones here, not all; method: immunoSEQ multiplex PCR. Here the sample spans hundreds of thousands of clones, around an eighth being singletons. This clone was counted a few times. Its antigen remains unidentified. Other DNA sequences from this sample encode an identical CDR3 as well. Trimming at V came to 4 bases and at J to 4 bases, leaving 1 base not matched to a gene. The CDR3 is 13 residues long. Germline-derived CDR1 and CDR2 are SGHTA and FQGNSA. The specimen was naive CD4+ T cells from blood. The chain employs TRBV7-2 and TRBJ2-3, with 8 bases aligning to TRBD2. The TCR originated in a man younger than 35 with type 1 diabetes. The CDR3 loop is CASSWRGADTQYF. The CDR3 nucleotides are TGTGCCAGCAGCTGGCGGGGGGCAGATACGCAGTATTTT.